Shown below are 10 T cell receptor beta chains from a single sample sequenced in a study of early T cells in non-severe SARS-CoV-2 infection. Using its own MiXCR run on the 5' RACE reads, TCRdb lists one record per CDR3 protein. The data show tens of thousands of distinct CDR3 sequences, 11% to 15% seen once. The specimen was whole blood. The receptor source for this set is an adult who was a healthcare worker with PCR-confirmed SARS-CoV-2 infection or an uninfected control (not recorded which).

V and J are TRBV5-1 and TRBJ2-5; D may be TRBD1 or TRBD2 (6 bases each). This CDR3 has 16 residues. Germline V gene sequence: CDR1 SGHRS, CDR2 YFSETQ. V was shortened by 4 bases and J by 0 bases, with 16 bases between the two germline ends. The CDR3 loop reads CASSRGLETYQETQYF. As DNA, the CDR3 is TGCGCCAGCAGCCGGGGGCTGGAGACGTACCAAGAGACCCAGTACTTC.

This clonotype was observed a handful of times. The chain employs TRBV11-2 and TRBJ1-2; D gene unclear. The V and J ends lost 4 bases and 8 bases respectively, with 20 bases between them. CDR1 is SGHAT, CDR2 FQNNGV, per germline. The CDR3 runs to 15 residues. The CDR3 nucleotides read TGTGCCAGCAGCTCTTACTTAGGACGTCTCGCGGGCTACACCTTC. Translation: CASSSYLGRLAGYTF.

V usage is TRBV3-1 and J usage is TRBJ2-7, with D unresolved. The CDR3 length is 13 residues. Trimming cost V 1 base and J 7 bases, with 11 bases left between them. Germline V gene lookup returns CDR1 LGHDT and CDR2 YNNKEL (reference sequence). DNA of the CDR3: TGTGCCAGCAGCCAAGGTCTAGGTCTGGAGCAGTACTTC. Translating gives CASSQGLGLEQYF.

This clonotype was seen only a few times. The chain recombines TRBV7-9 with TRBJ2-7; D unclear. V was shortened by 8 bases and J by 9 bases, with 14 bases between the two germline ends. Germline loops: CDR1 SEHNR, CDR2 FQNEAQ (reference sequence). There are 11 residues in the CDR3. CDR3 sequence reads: CASQTPSGQYF. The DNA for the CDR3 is TGTGCCAGCCAGACCCCATCGGGGCAGTACTTC.

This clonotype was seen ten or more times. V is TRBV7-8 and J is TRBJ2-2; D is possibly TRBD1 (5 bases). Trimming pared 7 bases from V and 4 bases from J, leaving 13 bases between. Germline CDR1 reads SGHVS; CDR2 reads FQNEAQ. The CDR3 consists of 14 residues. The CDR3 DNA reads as TGTGCCAGCAAAAGGGGAAGGGGCACCGGGGAGCTGTTTTTT. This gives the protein CASKRGRGTGELFF.

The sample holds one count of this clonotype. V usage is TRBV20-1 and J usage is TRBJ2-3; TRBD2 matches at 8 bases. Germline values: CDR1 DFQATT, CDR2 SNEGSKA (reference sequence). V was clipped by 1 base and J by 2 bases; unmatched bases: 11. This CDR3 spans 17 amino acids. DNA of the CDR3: TGCAGTGCTAGAGGGGGCTCGGTAGCGGGGATCACAGATACGCAGTATTTT. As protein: CSARGGSVAGITDTQYF.

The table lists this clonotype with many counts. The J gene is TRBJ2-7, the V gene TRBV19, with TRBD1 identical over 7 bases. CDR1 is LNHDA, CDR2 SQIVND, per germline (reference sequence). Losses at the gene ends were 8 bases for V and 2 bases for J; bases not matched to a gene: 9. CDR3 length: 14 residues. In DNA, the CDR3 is TGTGCCAGTGCCCCTCCGGGACAGCCCTACGAGCAGTACTTC. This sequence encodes CASAPPGQPYEQYF.

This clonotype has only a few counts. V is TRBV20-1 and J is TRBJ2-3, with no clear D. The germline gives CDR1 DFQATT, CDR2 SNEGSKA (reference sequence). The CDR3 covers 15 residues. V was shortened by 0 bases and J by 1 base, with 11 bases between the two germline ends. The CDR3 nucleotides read TGCAGTGCTAGAGACTGGACGGAACGCACAGATACGCAGTATTTT. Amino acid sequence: CSARDWTERTDTQYF.

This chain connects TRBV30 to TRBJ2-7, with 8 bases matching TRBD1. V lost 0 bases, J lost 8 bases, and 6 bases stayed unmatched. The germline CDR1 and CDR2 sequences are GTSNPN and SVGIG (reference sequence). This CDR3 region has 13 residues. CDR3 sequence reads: CAWSVEDRAKQYF. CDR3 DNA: TGTGCCTGGAGTGTCGAGGACAGGGCCAAGCAGTACTTC.

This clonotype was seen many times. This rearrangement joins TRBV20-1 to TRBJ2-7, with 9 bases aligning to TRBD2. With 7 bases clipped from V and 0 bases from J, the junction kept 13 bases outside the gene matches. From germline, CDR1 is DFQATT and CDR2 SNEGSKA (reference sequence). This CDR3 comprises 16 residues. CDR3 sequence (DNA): TGCAGTGTCCCGGTGAGGCGGGGGGGATTCTCCTACGAGCAGTACTTC. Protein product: CSVPVRRGGFSYEQYF.